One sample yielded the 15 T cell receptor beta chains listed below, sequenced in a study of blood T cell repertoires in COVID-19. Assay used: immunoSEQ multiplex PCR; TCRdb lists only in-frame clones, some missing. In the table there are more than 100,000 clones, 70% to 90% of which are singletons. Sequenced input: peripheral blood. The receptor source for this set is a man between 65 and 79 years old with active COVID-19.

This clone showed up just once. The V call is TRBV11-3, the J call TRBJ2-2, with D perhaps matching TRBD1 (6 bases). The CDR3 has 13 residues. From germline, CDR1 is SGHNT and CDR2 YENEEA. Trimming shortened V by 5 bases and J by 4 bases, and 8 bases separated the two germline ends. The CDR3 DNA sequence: TGTGCCAGCAGCCAACAGGGCACCGGGGAGCTGTTTTTT. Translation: CASSQQGTGELFF. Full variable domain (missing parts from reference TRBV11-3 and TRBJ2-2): EAGVVQSPRYKIIEKKQPVAFWCNPISGHNTLYWYLQNLGQGPELLIRYENEEAVDDSQLPKDRFSAERLKGVDSTLKIQPAELGDSAVYLCASSQQGTGELFFGEGSRLTVL.

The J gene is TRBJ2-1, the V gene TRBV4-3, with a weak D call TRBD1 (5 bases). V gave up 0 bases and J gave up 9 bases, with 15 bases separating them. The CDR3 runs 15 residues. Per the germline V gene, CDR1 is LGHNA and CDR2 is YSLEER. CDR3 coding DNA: TGCGCCAGCAGCCAAGATCAAGTTGCAGGGATTGAGCAGTTCTTC. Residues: CASSQDQVAGIEQFF.

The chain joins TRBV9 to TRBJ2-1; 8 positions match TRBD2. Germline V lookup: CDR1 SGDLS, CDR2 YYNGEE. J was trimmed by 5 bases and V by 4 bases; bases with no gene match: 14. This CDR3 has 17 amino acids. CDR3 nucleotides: TGTGCCAGCAGCCCTCTCAGCGGGAGCCCCGCGGACAATGAGCAGTTCTTC. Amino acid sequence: CASSPLSGSPADNEQFF. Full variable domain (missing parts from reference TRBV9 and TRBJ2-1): DSGVTQTPKHLITATGQRVTLRCSPRSGDLSVYWYQQSLDQGLQFLIQYYNGEERAKGNILERFSAQQFPDLHSELNLSSLELGDSALYFCASSPLSGSPADNEQFFGPGTRLTVL.

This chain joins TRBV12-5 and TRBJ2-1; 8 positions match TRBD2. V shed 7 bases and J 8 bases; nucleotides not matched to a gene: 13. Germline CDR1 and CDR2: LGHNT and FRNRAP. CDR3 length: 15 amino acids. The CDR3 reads CASARTSGASHEQFF. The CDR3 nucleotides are TGTGCTAGTGCCAGAACTAGCGGAGCCTCTCATGAGCAGTTCTTC.

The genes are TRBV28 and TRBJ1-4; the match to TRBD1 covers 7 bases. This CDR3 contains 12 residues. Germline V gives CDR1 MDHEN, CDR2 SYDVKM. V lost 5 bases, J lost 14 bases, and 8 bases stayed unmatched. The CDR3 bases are TGTGCCAGCAGTCAATTGACAGGGTGGCTGTTTTTT. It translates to CASSQLTGWLFF. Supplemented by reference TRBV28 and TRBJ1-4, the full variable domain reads DVKVTQSSRYLVKRTGEKVFLECVQDMDHENMFWYRQDPGLGLRLIYFSYDVKMKEKGDIPEGYSVSREKKERFSLILESASTNQTSMYLCASSQLTGWLFFGSGTQLSVL.

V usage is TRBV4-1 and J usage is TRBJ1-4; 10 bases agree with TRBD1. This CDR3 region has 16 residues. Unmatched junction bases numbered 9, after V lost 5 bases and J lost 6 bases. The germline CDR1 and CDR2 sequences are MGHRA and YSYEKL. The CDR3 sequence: CASSFSPGTGDEKLFF. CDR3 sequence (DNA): TGCGCCAGCAGCTTCTCCCCGGGGACAGGGGATGAAAAACTGTTTTTT.

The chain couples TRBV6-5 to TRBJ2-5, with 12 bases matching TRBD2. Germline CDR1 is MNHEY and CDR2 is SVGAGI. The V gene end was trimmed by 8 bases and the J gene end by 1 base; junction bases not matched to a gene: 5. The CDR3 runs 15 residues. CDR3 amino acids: CASDGTSGSQETQYF. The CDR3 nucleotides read TGTGCCAGCGACGGGACTAGCGGGTCCCAAGAGACCCAGTACTTC.

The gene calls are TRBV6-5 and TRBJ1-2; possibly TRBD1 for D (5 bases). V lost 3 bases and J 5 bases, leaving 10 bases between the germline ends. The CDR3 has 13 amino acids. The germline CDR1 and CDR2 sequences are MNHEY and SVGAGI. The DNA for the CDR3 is TGTGCCAGCAGTTATCACCCAGGGTATGGCTACACCTTC. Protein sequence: CASSYHPGYGYTF.

The CDR3 is CASSRVDRGQDTQYF. The CDR3, as DNA: TGTGCCAGCAGCCGTGTCGACAGGGGGCAAGATACGCAGTATTTT. This rearrangement joins TRBV11-2 to TRBJ2-3; 10 nucleotides line up with TRBD1. The CDR3 is made up of 15 amino acids. CDR1 SGHAT and CDR2 FQNNGV come from the germline V gene. Trimming took 5 bases from V and 5 from J; bases not matched to a gene: 7.

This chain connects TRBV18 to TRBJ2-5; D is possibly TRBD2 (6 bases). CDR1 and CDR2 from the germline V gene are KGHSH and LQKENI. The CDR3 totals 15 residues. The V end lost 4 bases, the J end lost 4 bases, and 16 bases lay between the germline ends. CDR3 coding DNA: TGTGCCAGCTCACTCAACGGAGGGCCCGCAGAGACCCAGTACTTC. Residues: CASSLNGGPAETQYF. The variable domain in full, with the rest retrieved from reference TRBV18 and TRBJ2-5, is NAGVMQNPRHLVRRRGQEARLRCSPMKGHSHVYWYRQLPEEGLKFMVYLQKENIIDESGMPKERFSAEFPKEGPSILRIQQVVRGDSAAYFCASSLNGGPAETQYFGPGTRLLVL.

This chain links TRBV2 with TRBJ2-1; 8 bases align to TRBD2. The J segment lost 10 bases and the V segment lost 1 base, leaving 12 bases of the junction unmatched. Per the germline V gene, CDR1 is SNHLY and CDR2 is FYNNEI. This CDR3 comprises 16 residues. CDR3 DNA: TGTGCCAGCAGTGAAGGGTTAGCGGGACCCCTCGCGGAGCAGTTCTTC. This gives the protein CASSEGLAGPLAEQFF.

CDR3 residues: CASSPGQIPLNAFF. For the CDR3, the DNA is TGTGCCAGCAGCCCCGGACAGATTCCACTGAATGCTTTCTTT. The chain uses TRBV11-2 and TRBJ1-1; TRBD1 might be the D (6 bases). The CDR3 totals 14 residues. V was trimmed by 5 bases and J by 11 bases, leaving 21 bases between them. Germline V gene data show CDR1 as SGHAT and CDR2 as FQNNGV.

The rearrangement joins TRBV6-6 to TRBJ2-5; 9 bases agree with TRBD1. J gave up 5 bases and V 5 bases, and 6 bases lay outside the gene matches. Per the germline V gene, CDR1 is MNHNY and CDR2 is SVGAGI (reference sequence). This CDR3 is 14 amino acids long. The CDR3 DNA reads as TGTGCCAGCAGTACCCGGGACAGGGTGGAGACCCAGTACTTC. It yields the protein CASSTRDRVETQYF.

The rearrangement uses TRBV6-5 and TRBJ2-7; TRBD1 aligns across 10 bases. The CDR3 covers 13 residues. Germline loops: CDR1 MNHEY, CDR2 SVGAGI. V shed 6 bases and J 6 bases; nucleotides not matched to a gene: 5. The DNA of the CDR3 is TGTGCCAGCAGGTGGGACAGGGGCTCCGAGCAGTACTTC. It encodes CASRWDRGSEQYF.

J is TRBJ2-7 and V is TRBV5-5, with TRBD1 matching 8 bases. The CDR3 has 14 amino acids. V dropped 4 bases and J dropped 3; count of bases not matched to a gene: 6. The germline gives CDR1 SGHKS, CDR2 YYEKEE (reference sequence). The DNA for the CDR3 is TGTGCCAGCAGCCCGACAGGGGTCATCTACGAGCAGTACTTC. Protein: CASSPTGVIYEQYF.